This TCR beta chain was identified during a study of T cells after yellow fever vaccination (dated by TCRdb to about 2019). Some background on the complete study: The SMART-Seq v4 Ultra Low Input RNA kit was used to prepare libraries from fractions with low cell numbers. To follow T-cell clones before and after both primary and booster YFV17D yellow fever vaccination, bulk TCR alpha and beta repertoires underwent longitudinal sequencing. Two healthy male donors, one aged 18 to 30 and one aged 30 to 40 years, made up the cohort. Blood was drawn at multiple timepoints before and after primary and secondary immunization, with bulk PBMC replicates and cell subsets isolated. Overall study results and their limits: Only two donors were included in the study, so the extent to which the findings can be generalized is limited. A small fraction of clonotypes appeared in both the CD4 and CD8 compartments, likely as a result of convergent recombination. Compared with the primary T-cell response, the secondary T-cell response was faster but weaker, reaching its peak on day 5 rather than on day 15. Computational filtering was required because FACS-sorted repertoires could contain abundant contaminating clonotypes from the bulk population. Most clones expanded after primary vaccination were re-detected after the booster (96% of CD4 and 88% of CD8), suggesting broad memory maintenance.

As for this clonotype: No cognate antigen has been identified for it. No much larger clone is present one base from it, and per-base qualities are unavailable.

Synthesis of TCR cDNA relied on 5'RACE template switching, a step that introduced a universal primer site along with unique molecular identifiers. cDNA synthesis was primed from both the TCR alpha and TCR beta constant segments. Libraries were amplified in two PCR steps, with sample barcodes and sequencing adapters added in the second step. Sequencing of the libraries was done on either Illumina HiSeq 2500 (2x100 bp) or NovaSeq (2x150 bp). Per the authors' processing: MIGEC handled demultiplexing of reads and collapsing into UMI consensus sequences, while MiXCR performed V(D)J alignment. Vaccine-responding clonotypes were defined with edgeR using replicate PBMC samples, requiring FDR below 0.01 and a log2 fold change above 5 up to day 15. Each bulk clonotype was labeled CD4 or CD8 based on which sequenced repertoire, CD4 or CD8, contained the clonotype at higher abundance. TCRdb reanalyzed the raw reads on its own, using fastp at Q25 for trimming and MiXCR for clone calling, and kept in-frame beta chains. Rows are combined by CDR3 protein, so each entry shows the most common genes and DNA. The V and J calls were not made by the authors but by TCRdb's processing. This sample gives around 350,000 distinct CDR3 sequences in total; roughly 10% of them show up just once. The ten largest make up roughly 18% of the sample.

Reading from cysteine to phenylalanine, the CDR3 counts 15 amino acids. The CDR3 DNA has 45 bases and is translated from base 1. Ends trimmed: V by 0 bases, J by 4 bases; bases unmatched to a gene: 6. CDR1 and CDR2 are read off the germline V gene (reference sequence) as GTSNPN and SVGIG. In light of the paper, this sample's treatment or condition label describes: live attenuated yellow fever vaccine strain. At every blood-draw timepoint, two biological replicates of bulk PBMCs were collected. A standard Ficoll-Paque protocol was used to isolate PBMCs from peripheral blood. TriZol was used to extract RNA from bulk PBMCs, from CD4 and CD8 fractions, and from dextramer-positive and dextramer-negative fractions.

This receptor was obtained from a man aged 18 to 35 who received the YFV17D yellow fever vaccine. This chain is built from TRBV30 and TRBJ2-3, and 8 junctional nucleotides match TRBD2. Sequenced material: PBMCs, taken on the day of the first yellow fever vaccination. The CDR3 protein: CAWSVSGGSADTQYF. The nucleotide sequence reads TGTGCCTGGAGTGTAAGCGGGGGTAGTGCAGATACGCAGTATTTT.